This TCR beta chain was sequenced during a study of breast tumors, draining lymph nodes, adjacent tissues (TCRdb year 2016). Regarding the complete study: Breast cancer patients provided tumor, adjacent nontumor tissue and axillary lymph nodes, and the study compared the TCR beta repertoires across these three sources. The study aimed to assess the relationships and possible T-cell exchange between tumor, surrounding tissue and draining lymph node repertoires in human breast cancer.

Overall results and qualifications from the work: The conclusion that tumor T cells originate in lymph nodes was presented as consistent with a hypothesis rather than as directly demonstrated. A scenario in which most tumor T cells derive from the lymph node and then expand within tumor tissue was judged to be consistent with the data. Tumor and nontumor tissue repertoires were significantly more similar in luminal-like than in basal-like breast cancer. Tumor T-cell repertoires showed less diversity than lymph node repertoires and more diversity than nontumor tissue repertoires, and tumor T-cell repertoires showed preferential V and J gene usage.

Lymph node samples were obtained from the axillary draining lymph nodes of breast cancer patients. These reads were obtained on an Illumina HiSeq 2000. Multiplex PCR amplification was used to generate the TCR beta chain libraries. High-throughput sequencing was used to analyze the amplified TCR beta chain products. Starting from the raw public reads, TCRdb applied fastp trimming at Q25, assembled clones with MiXCR and retained in-frame beta chains. CDR3 protein sequences are deduplicated, and each keeps its most common genes and DNA. This sample is represented by 150,000 to 200,000 distinct CDR3 sequences; roughly 30% of them were singletons. Around 4.5% of the sample is held by the ten biggest clonotypes. As concerns this clonotype: The clone's antigen remains unknown. No qualities accompany the bases; no much larger clone lies one base away.

Sequencing used axillary lymph node tissue. This receptor was obtained from a female donor with breast cancer. Some clones in this sample may be carry-over from other donors' samples.

The nucleotides are TGTGCCAGTAGCGACAGGGGATTTGGCACAGATACGCAGTATTTT. Translated, it gives CASSDRGFGTDTQYF. The rearranged chain carries TRBV19 and TRBJ2-3; 8 bases in the middle match TRBD1. CDR1 and CDR2 (LNHDA, SQIVND) derive from the germline V gene (reference sequence). V is pruned by 6 bases and J by 1 base, leaving 6 bases of the junction without a gene match. From the cysteine through the phenylalanine, the CDR3 covers 15 amino acids. CDR3 DNA is the only sequence kept; it has 45 bases, read in frame from the first base. Beyond the CDR3, the reference TRBV19 and TRBJ2-3 genes provide the residues; the full variable domain reads: DGGITQSPKYLFRKEGQNVTLSCEQNLNHDAMYWYRQDPGQGLRLIYYSQIVNDFQKGDIAEGYSVSREKKESFPLTVTSAQKNPTAFYLCASSDRGFGTDTQYFGPGTRLTVL.